The 8 T cell receptor beta chains reported below all come from one sample, sequenced in a study of T cells in Graves' hyperthyroidism and ophthalmopathy. What was amplified from RNA transcripts were TCR beta CDR3 regions. HTBI primers were used for first-round RT-PCR of the TCR CDR3. Each CDR3 protein is one row after TCRdb ran MiXCR on the multiplex PCR reads. The table lists about 580,000 distinct CDR3 sequences, 40% to 55% of them singletons. Specimen: peripheral blood or thyroid tissue (not recorded which). The receptors were gathered from a woman aged 18 to 35 with Graves' hyperthyroidism.

This clonotype was recorded once. The chain recombines TRBV6-5 with TRBJ1-1; 11 bases match TRBD1. The CDR3 runs to 15 residues. V lost 4 bases to trimming and J lost 4 bases; unmatched junction nucleotides: 5. Germline lookup yields CDR1 MNHEY and CDR2 SVGAGI. The CDR3 sequence is CASSSGQGAVTEAFF. The CDR3 bases are TGTGCCAGCAGTTCTGGACAGGGGGCGGTCACTGAAGCTTTCTTT.

This clonotype showed up many times. V and J are TRBV4-3 and TRBJ1-2; D gene unclear. The CDR3 totals 16 residues. Germline V CDR1 and CDR2: LGHNA, YSLEER. V gave up 0 bases and J gave up 3 bases, with 14 bases separating them. The CDR3 region has the DNA TGCGCCAGCAGCCAAGACAGTGGATTAGCTGACTATGGCTACACCTTC. This codes for CASSQDSGLADYGYTF.

This chain joins TRBV25-1 and TRBJ2-2; maybe TRBD1 (6 bases). V was cut by 8 bases and J by 2 bases, with 15 bases left in between. CDR1 MGHDK and CDR2 SYGVNS come from the germline V gene. The CDR3 is 15 amino acids. The CDR3 nucleotides read TGTGCCAGCGTTTACCGGGACACCAACACCGGGGAGCTGTTTTTT. Its translation: CASVYRDTNTGELFF.

This clonotype was detected many times. A junction boundary mismatches the germline segment, possibly from a read error. This chain links TRBV4-2 with TRBJ2-7, with 12 bases matching TRBD2. Germline V CDR1 and CDR2: LGHNA, YNFKEQ. The CDR3 covers 15 residues. The CDR3 sequence is CASSQATSGGYEQYF. CDR3 sequence (DNA): TGCGCCAGCAGCCAGGCGACTAGCGGGGGCTACGAGCAGTACTTC.

This clonotype was seen ten or more times. The CDR3 DNA sequence: TGTGCCAGCAGTTATGGTAGCGGTGAGACCCAGTACTTC. Its protein product is CASSYGSGETQYF. The chain has TRBV12-3 or TRBV12-4 and TRBJ2-5; TRBD2 is a possible D gene (6 bases). This CDR3 is built from 13 residues. Between the trimmed V and J ends, which lost 4 bases and 5 bases, there was a span of 11 bases.

The rearrangement joins TRBV7-9 to TRBJ1-1; 10 positions agree with TRBD1. Germline CDR1 reads SEHNR; CDR2 reads FQNEAQ (reference sequence). The length of the CDR3 is 16 residues. The V segment lost 5 bases and the J segment 0 bases; nucleotides outside the gene matches: 6. This CDR3 reads CASSPDRGRVNTEAFF. The CDR3 DNA reads as TGTGCCAGCAGCCCTGACAGGGGGCGGGTGAACACTGAAGCTTTCTTT.

The rearrangement uses TRBV29-1 and TRBJ1-4; 9 bases are a match to TRBD1. The CDR3 covers 13 residues. Germline trimming cut 4 bases from V and 7 bases from J; bases unmatched to any gene: 4. In germline, CDR1 is SQVTM, CDR2 ANQGSEA. CDR3 loop: CSVAGQGGEKLFF. CDR3 in DNA: TGCAGCGTTGCGGGACAGGGCGGTGAAAAACTGTTTTTT.

Of note for this clonotype: The conserved phenylalanine or tryptophan normally closing the CDR3 is absent here, so this likely arose from a read error. The chain is built from TRBV24-1 and TRBJ2-7; D unclear. CDR1 is KGHDR, CDR2 SFDVKD, per germline. The CDR3 has 11 amino acids. The CDR3 region is CASSAGYEQYL. DNA for the CDR3: TGTGCCTCCAGTGCCGGGTACGAGCAGTACCTC.